Sequencing of this TCR beta chain was carried out in a study of T cell repertoires in cytomegalovirus infection. Study-wide background: Public TCR beta signatures marked donors with CMV infection and the matching HLA.

This clonotype has a count of ten or more. As yet, its antigen is unknown. Notes on the study in general: Dominant in the ex vivo response were TCR beta clonotypes restricted by HLA-C and specific for CMV.

From germline, CDR1 is LGHDT and CDR2 YNNKEL (reference sequence). V lost 5 bases and J lost 0; bases outside the gene matches: 9. CDR3 length: 17 amino acids. A single record per CDR3 protein comes from TCRdb applying MiXCR to the reads. The sample lists approximately 320,000 distinct CDR3 sequences; 8% to 9.5% were seen once. The sequenced sample was PBMCs. The TCR comes from a human donor in good health (CMV status not recorded). Some clones in this sample may be carry-over from other donors' samples. The chain combines TRBV3-1 with TRBJ2-7; 11 positions match TRBD1. Here the CDR3 DNA reads TGTGCCAGCAGCAAACGGACAGGGGGCGACCTCTCCTACGAGCAGTACTTC. It translates to CASSKRTGGDLSYEQYF.